Listed below are T cell receptor beta chains from one sample, sequenced in a study of Graves' ophthalmopathy and Graves' hyperthyroidism. Using its own MiXCR run on the multiplex PCR reads, TCRdb lists one record per CDR3 protein. Here the sample spans some 520,000 distinct CDR3 sequences, approximately 15% being singletons. The sequenced sample consisted of blood. These TCRs come from a woman in her twenties or thirties with Graves' ophthalmopathy. Both conserved end residues are part of each CDR3. A D gene is named only where the DNA matches it firmly. Clone size, where shown, is once, few, many, or a class for clones that have expanded.

D gene,V gene,clone size,J gene,CDR3 length,CDR3 protein,CDR3 DNA
TRBD2,TRBV10-3,many,TRBJ2-7,11,CAISGGGEQYF,TGTGCCATCAGTGGCGGGGGCGAGCAGTACTTC
NA,TRBV4-1,many,TRBJ2-7,17,CASSQGGPVGLSSKQYF,TGCGCCAGCAGCCAAGGGGGCCCGGTGGGCCTCAGCAGCAAGCAGTACTTC
NA,TRBV6-1,many,TRBJ1-6,15,CASSLWGRGNSPLHF,TGTGCCAGCAGTCTCTGGGGGCGGGGTAATTCACCCCTCCACTTT
NA,TRBV6-1,many,TRBJ1-1,13,CASSDTDQAEAFF,TGTGCCAGCAGTGACACCGACCAGGCTGAAGCTTTCTTT
NA,TRBV20-1,many,TRBJ2-7,13,CSAETSNPHEQYF,TGCAGTGCGGAGACATCGAATCCTCACGAGCAGTACTTC
TRBD1,TRBV7-2,many,TRBJ1-2,15,CASSLGVQGAGGYTF,TGTGCCAGCAGCTTGGGCGTACAGGGGGCGGGTGGCTACACCTTC
NA,TRBV6-4,many,TRBJ2-7,15,CASSAVSSEGYEQYF,TGTGCCAGCAGTGCGGTCTCGTCCGAAGGTTACGAGCAGTACTTC
TRBD2,TRBV6-1,many,TRBJ2-3,13,CASKASGTDTQYF,TGTGCCAGCAAAGCTAGCGGAACAGATACGCAGTATTTT
NA,TRBV4-1,many,TRBJ2-7,11,CASSQGGLWYF,TGCGCCAGCAGCCAAGGAGGCCTTTGGTACTTC
NA,TRBV12-3/TRBV12-4,few,TRBJ1-1,15,CASSRTGRSRTEAFF,TGTGCCAGCAGCCGAACCGGACGAAGCCGGACTGAAGCTTTCTTT
NA,TRBV6-5,many,TRBJ1-2,11,CASGINYGYTF,TGTGCCAGCGGCATTAACTATGGCTACACCTTC
NA,TRBV12-3/TRBV12-4,many,TRBJ2-7,15,CASSLGPQDSYEQYF,TGTGCCAGCAGTTTAGGCCCCCAGGATTCCTACGAGCAGTACTTC
NA,TRBV30,many,TRBJ1-1,10,CALTGTEAFF,TGTGCCTTGACAGGCACTGAAGCTTTCTTT
NA,TRBV11-2,NA,TRBJ2-5,15,CASSQRAGVGETQYF,TGTGCCAGCAGTCAGAGGGCAGGGGTTGGGGAGACCCAGTACTTC
TRBD1,TRBV6-1,many,TRBJ2-2,14,CASSPRTGAGELFF,TGTGCCAGCAGTCCGAGGACAGGGGCCGGGGAGCTGTTTTTT
NA,TRBV20-1,many,TRBJ1-1,15,CSARVGTSGSTEAFF,TGCAGTGCTAGAGTCGGAACATCAGGGAGCACTGAAGCTTTCTTT
NA,TRBV6-1,many,TRBJ1-1,15,CASSTHRVRETEAFF,TGTGCCAGCAGCACTCACCGGGTCCGTGAAACTGAAGCTTTCTTT
TRBD2,TRBV2,many,TRBJ2-5,16,CAGARRTSGWRETQYF,TGTGCCGGCGCACGAAGGACTAGCGGATGGAGAGAGACCCAGTACTTC
NA,TRBV12-3/TRBV12-4,NA,TRBJ2-7,13,CASRGGEVYEQYF,TGTGCCAGCAGAGGGGGAGAAGTCTACGAGCAGTACTTC
TRBD1,TRBV2,few,TRBJ1-1,14,CASRAGQENTEAFF,TGTGCCAGCAGAGCCGGACAGGAGAACACTGAAGCTTTCTTT
TRBD1,TRBV30,many,TRBJ1-1,15,CAWTRGLGQHTEAFF,TGTGCCTGGACCAGGGGACTGGGACAGCACACTGAAGCTTTCTTT
NA,TRBV11-2,few,TRBJ2-7,13,CASSFTTAYEQYF,TGTGCCAGCAGCTTTACTACGGCCTACGAGCAGTACTTC
TRBD2,TRBV20-1,many,TRBJ2-7,14,CSARPSGDIYEQYF,TGCAGTGCTAGACCTAGCGGGGATATCTACGAGCAGTACTTC
NA,TRBV12-3/TRBV12-4,many,TRBJ1-2,15,CASRRTGRKLEGYTF,TGTGCCAGCAGAAGAACGGGACGGAAGCTCGAAGGCTACACCTTC
NA,TRBV5-6,many,TRBJ2-6,15,CASSLEGSGANVLTF,TGTGCCAGCAGCTTGGAGGGGAGCGGGGCCAACGTCCTGACTTTC
TRBD1,TRBV11-1,few,TRBJ2-7,18,CASSDRVRGPYLSYEQYF,TGTGCCAGCAGCGACAGGGTCAGGGGGCCCTATCTCTCCTACGAGCAGTACTTC
NA,TRBV6-1,many,TRBJ2-5,11,CATRQGETQYF,TGTGCCACCCGCCAGGGAGAGACCCAGTACTTC
NA,TRBV20-1,NA,TRBJ2-7,14,CSASSLTGPYEQYF,TGCAGTGCTAGTTCGTTGACAGGCCCCTACGAGCAGTACTTC
TRBD2,TRBV9,many,TRBJ2-7,15,CASSVDGSGIYEQYF,TGTGCCAGCAGCGTAGATGGTAGCGGGATATACGAGCAGTACTTC
TRBD1,TRBV28,many,TRBJ1-2,15,CASSPQGGRNYGYTF,TGTGCCAGCAGTCCCCAGGGGGGGCGCAACTATGGCTACACCTTC
NA,TRBV28,many,TRBJ2-7,14,CASTPEGGGYEQYF,TGTGCCAGCACCCCCGAGGGGGGAGGCTACGAGCAGTACTTC
NA,TRBV6-1,many,TRBJ2-7,15,CASIGLTTKAYEQYF,TGTGCCAGCATAGGACTTACTACGAAAGCCTACGAGCAGTACTTC
NA,TRBV2,many,TRBJ2-7,13,CASSAVGGGEQYF,TGTGCCAGCAGTGCGGTGGGAGGGGGCGAGCAGTACTTC
TRBD1,TRBV9,many,TRBJ1-3,16,CASSTRTGGFGNTIYF,TGTGCCAGCAGCACACGGACAGGGGGCTTTGGAAACACCATATATTTT